This T cell receptor (beta chain) comes out of a study of T cell repertoires in cytomegalovirus infection. About the research overall: Signatures in public TCR beta sequences pointed to both CMV infection and matching HLA type.

Study-wide results and caveats: Individuals carrying CMV plus the relevant HLA were identified by cumulative frequency of public TCR beta families. HLA-C-restricted CMV-specific TCR beta clonotypes were dominant in the ex vivo response.

TCRdb processed the reads anew with MiXCR; each CDR3 protein has one entry. The top ten hold roughly 13% of the sample, which has about 530,000 distinct CDR3 sequences, 26% seen once. This clonotype was recorded a few times. Its antigen remains unidentified. CDR1 and CDR2 (germline): MGHRA, YSYEKL. This CDR3 is built from 15 residues. Losses at the gene ends were 4 bases for V and 3 bases for J; bases not matched to a gene: 5. Sequenced material: PBMCs. The sequence was collected from a human donor in good health (CMV status not recorded). Some clones in this sample may be carry-over from other donors' samples. This chain joins TRBV4-1 and TRBJ2-7, with 11 bases that match TRBD2. CDR3 sequence: CASSPLAGGLYEQYF. DNA of the CDR3: TGCGCCAGCAGCCCCCTAGCGGGGGGACTCTACGAGCAGTACTTC.